This entry lists 20 T cell receptor beta chains sequenced from one sample in a study of early T cells in non-severe SARS-CoV-2 infection. TCRdb independently ran MiXCR on the 5' RACE reads; one entry per CDR3 protein. The data contain 45,000 to 75,000 distinct CDR3 sequences, roughly 12% of them singletons. The sample taken for sequencing was whole blood. The receptors come from an adult who was a healthcare worker with PCR-confirmed SARS-CoV-2 infection or an uninfected control (not recorded which).

This clonotype has ten or more counts. The chain joins TRBV5-5 to TRBJ2-5; D perhaps matches TRBD1 (5 bases). V was trimmed by 0 bases and J by 2 bases, leaving 8 bases between them. Per the germline V gene, CDR1 is SGHKS and CDR2 is YYEKEE (reference sequence). CDR3 length equals 14 residues. CDR3 in DNA: TGTGCCAGCAGCTTGGGCAGGGCACAAGAGACCCAGTACTTC. Its translation is CASSLGRAQETQYF. Drawing the rest from reference TRBV5-5 and TRBJ2-5, the complete variable domain is DAGVTQSPTHLIKTRGQQVTLRCSPISGHKSVSWYQQVLGQGPQFIFQYYEKEERGRGNFPDRFSARQFPNYSSELNVNALLLGDSALYLCASSLGRAQETQYFGPGTRLLVL.

The chain combines TRBV27 with TRBJ1-1; unclear D gene. Trimming stripped 5 bases from V and 2 bases from J, with 12 bases between. CDR1 MNHEY and CDR2 SMNVEV come from the germline V gene (reference sequence). The CDR3 has 14 residues. The DNA of the CDR3 is TGTGCCAGCAGTCTCACACCAAGCAACACTGAAGCTTTCTTT. Amino acid sequence: CASSLTPSNTEAFF.

This chain connects TRBV6-5 to TRBJ2-7; 7 bases align to TRBD1. J gave up 7 bases and V 2 bases, and 2 bases lay outside the gene matches. Germline V lookup: CDR1 MNHEY, CDR2 SVGAGI. The CDR3 covers 12 residues. In DNA, the CDR3 is TGTGCCAGCAGTTACGGACAGGCGGAGCAGTACTTC. Translated, it gives CASSYGQAEQYF.

This clonotype was detected many times. The V gene is TRBV18, the J gene TRBJ1-2; TRBD1 matches at 9 bases. CDR3 length: 16 amino acids. Per the germline V gene, CDR1 is KGHSH and CDR2 is LQKENI. V lost 2 bases to trimming and J lost 3 bases; unmatched junction nucleotides: 7. CDR3 sequence reads: CASSPANRGLDYGYTF. The CDR3 bases are TGTGCCAGCTCACCAGCCAACAGGGGGCTTGACTATGGCTACACCTTC.

The genes are TRBV6-6 and TRBJ1-1; D remains unclear. V lost 5 bases to trimming and J lost 1 base, with 8 bases between them. This CDR3 is 13 amino acids long. Germline V lookup: CDR1 MNHNY, CDR2 SVGAGI (reference sequence). The chain's CDR3 is CASSHPGNTEAFF. The CDR3 DNA reads as TGTGCCAGCAGTCATCCAGGGAACACTGAAGCTTTCTTT.

The table lists this clonotype with many counts. The chain carries TRBV20-1 and TRBJ2-3; no reliable D call. The CDR3 is 11 residues long. V was cut by 3 bases and J by 6 bases, with 7 bases left in between. Germline lookup yields CDR1 DFQATT and CDR2 SNEGSKA (reference sequence). The CDR3 region is CSASTGDTQYF. The CDR3 region has the DNA TGCAGTGCTAGCACGGGCGATACGCAGTATTTT.

This clonotype has at least ten counts. The chain combines TRBV20-1 with TRBJ2-3; D is possibly TRBD1 or TRBD2 (5 bases each). The CDR3 spans 15 residues. Germline CDR1 is DFQATT and CDR2 is SNEGSKA (reference sequence). Trimming took off 3 bases at V and 2 bases at J, with 15 bases between the two ends. The CDR3 region has the DNA TGCAGTGCTAGGGGCCAGGGACGAGCCACAGATACGCAGTATTTT. It encodes CSARGQGRATDTQYF.

The table lists this clonotype with a few counts. The chain recombines TRBV21-1 with TRBJ1-1. TRBV21-1 has pseudogene status. The CDR3 covers 14 residues. Here the CDR3 reads CASSKGWARTEAFF. The CDR3 DNA is TGTGCCAGCAGCAAAGGGTGGGCCCGAACTGAAGCTTTCTTT.

This clonotype was recorded a few times. V usage is TRBV2 and J usage is TRBJ2-1; a possible D gene is TRBD1 (7 bases). The CDR3 loop spans 13 amino acids. The V end was cut by 5 bases, the J end by 7 bases, with 12 bases between. Germline V gives CDR1 SNHLY, CDR2 FYNNEI. CDR3 amino acids: CASSWAGGNEQFF. In DNA, the CDR3 is TGTGCCAGCAGTTGGGCAGGGGGGAATGAGCAGTTCTTC. The variable domain in full, with the rest retrieved from reference TRBV2 and TRBJ2-1, is EPEVTQTPSHQVTQMGQEVILRCVPISNHLYFYWYRQILGQKVEFLVSFYNNEISEKSEIFDDQFSVERPDGSNFTLKIRSTKLEDSAMYFCASSWAGGNEQFFGPGTRLTVL.

This clonotype has more than one count but fewer than ten. The rearrangement joins TRBV5-1 to TRBJ1-3, with D hard to call. V was cut by 1 base and J by 0 bases, with 11 bases left in between. This CDR3 is built from 16 residues. CDR1 and CDR2 (germline): SGHRS, YFSETQ. The CDR3 loop is CASSLTQALSGNTIYF. The CDR3 nucleotides are TGCGCCAGCAGCTTGACGCAGGCCCTCTCTGGAAACACCATATATTTT.

This clonotype occurred a few times. The chain couples TRBV30 to TRBJ2-5, with D hard to call. This CDR3 is 12 amino acids long. Looked up from germline, CDR1 is GTSNPN and CDR2 is SVGIG (reference sequence). V was pared by 0 bases and J by 5 bases, with 7 bases between. This chain's CDR3 is CAWSVGRETQYF. The CDR3 DNA reads TGTGCCTGGAGTGTAGGCCGGGAGACCCAGTACTTC.

In its sample, this clonotype was seen a few times. The chain carries TRBV7-2 and TRBJ1-3, with D possibly matching TRBD1 (6 bases). Germline V gene sequence: CDR1 SGHTA, CDR2 FQGNSA. Trimming cost V 6 bases and J 9 bases, with 18 bases left between them. There are 14 residues in the CDR3. The CDR3 DNA follows: TGTGCCAGCAGTACAGGGTTGGAGGGGGGCACCATATATTTT. Translation gives CASSTGLEGGTIYF.

This clonotype was observed a handful of times. The chain's CDR3 is CSYDWNTQYF. CDR3 coding DNA: TGCAGCTACGACTGGAATACGCAGTATTTT. The chain joins TRBV29-1 to TRBJ2-3; D is undetermined. This CDR3 comprises 10 residues. Germline assignment: CDR1 SQVTM and CDR2 ANQGSEA. V was pared by 8 bases and J by 7 bases, with 10 bases between.

This clonotype was observed a few times. The rearrangement links TRBV3-1 to TRBJ2-5; unclear D gene. This CDR3 region has 14 residues. The germline gives CDR1 LGHDT, CDR2 YNNKEL (reference sequence). The V gene lost 1 base and the J gene lost 5 bases, with 11 bases spanning the gap. The CDR3 is CASSQVRAGETQYF. The CDR3 DNA sequence: TGTGCCAGCAGCCAAGTCCGGGCCGGGGAGACCCAGTACTTC.

This sequence joins TRBV29-1 and TRBJ2-2; 7 positions match TRBD1. CDR3 length: 14 amino acids. Germline-derived CDR1 and CDR2 are SQVTM and ANQGSEA. J lost 3 bases, V lost 2 bases, and 3 bases had no gene match. The DNA of the CDR3 is TGCAGCGTTGAAAGGGACAGTTACACCGGGGAGCTGTTTTTT. Translating it yields CSVERDSYTGELFF.

This clonotype has ten or more counts. This chain connects TRBV3-1 to TRBJ2-7; maybe TRBD2 (6 bases). The V gene's germline CDR1 is LGHDT and CDR2 YNNKEL (reference sequence). V was pared by 5 bases and J by 6 bases, with 20 bases between. The CDR3 contains 15 residues. CDR3 amino acids: CASSTPGLRTPEQYF. Written as DNA, the CDR3 is TGTGCCAGCAGCACCCCGGGACTCAGGACCCCCGAGCAGTACTTC.

J is TRBJ1-2 and V is TRBV2; D not certain. This CDR3 is built from 12 residues. Trimming cost V 8 bases and J 0 bases, with 7 bases left between them. Per germline, CDR1 SNHLY and CDR2 FYNNEI. CDR3 nucleotide sequence: TGTGCCAGCGAAACTGCTAACTATGGCTACACCTTC. It yields the protein CASETANYGYTF.

This clonotype was counted a few times. This rearrangement joins TRBV28 to TRBJ2-3; D is unclear. The germline V gene encodes CDR1 MDHEN and CDR2 SYDVKM. V dropped 4 bases and J dropped 3 bases, with 8 bases sitting between them. This CDR3 is 13 amino acids long. This CDR3 reads CASSSAETDTQYF. CDR3 DNA: TGTGCCAGCAGTTCGGCGGAGACAGATACGCAGTATTTT.

There are a few counts of this clonotype. The chain recombines TRBV6-5 with TRBJ2-7; TRBD2 matches at 7 bases. Trimming removed 10 bases from V and 0 bases from J; junction bases left unmatched: 6. The CDR3 loop spans 13 amino acids. Germline V gene sequence: CDR1 MNHEY, CDR2 SVGAGI. The CDR3 region is CATEGGSSYEQYF. CDR3 nucleotide sequence: TGTGCCACAGAAGGCGGGAGCTCCTACGAGCAGTACTTC.

J is TRBJ2-7 and V is TRBV20-1; D perhaps matches TRBD1 (5 bases). The germline V and J ends were trimmed by 0 bases and 6 bases, with 21 bases remaining between them. This CDR3 is 16 amino acids long. CDR1 is DFQATT, CDR2 SNEGSKA, per germline (reference sequence). CDR3 coding DNA: TGCAGTGCTAGAGATGTGCCCGCAGGGAATCGCGGCGAGCAGTACTTC. Translated, it gives CSARDVPAGNRGEQYF.